A selection of T cell receptor beta chains follows, all from one sample in a study of blood T cell repertoires in COVID-19. The repertoire was sequenced with immunoSEQ multiplex PCR; TCRdb's copy has only in-frame clones and lacks some. The sample carries under 250,000 clones, 89% recorded once. The source material was peripheral blood. Receptor source: a woman in her thirties or forties with acute or convalescent COVID-19. Both conserved end residues are part of each CDR3. The D gene is left open where the match is weak. Some rows have no size entry. The others give once, few or many, or a class for an expanded clone.

DNA | CDR3 | size | D | J | V
TGTGCCAGCAGCTTGGGCGGGACCGGAGCTTTCTTT | CASSLGGTGAFF | . | . | TRBJ1-1 | TRBV5-5
TGTGCCAGCAGTCGGGACAGGGGGTGGATGAACACTGAAGCTTTCTTT | CASSRDRGWMNTEAFF | . | TRBD1 | TRBJ1-1 | TRBV28
TGTGCCAGCAGCCCTTTCGGGGGGGAAACAGATACGCAGTATTTT | CASSPFGGETDTQYF | once | TRBD2 | TRBJ2-3 | TRBV3-1/TRBV3-2
TGCGCCAGCAGCTTGGCGGGGGGCGCTTCCTATAATTCACCCCTCCACTTT | CASSLAGGASYNSPLHF | few | . | TRBJ1-6 | TRBV5-1
TGTGCCAGCAGTGTTCCCGGGACAGGGGATCTAGAGGTGGTAGAAGAGACCCAGTACTTC | CASSVPGTGDLEVVEETQYF | . | TRBD1 | TRBJ2-5 | TRBV2
TGTGCCAGTAGGTACGGGTTCACCAATGAAAAACTGTTTTTT | CASRYGFTNEKLFF | . | . | TRBJ1-4 | TRBV19
TGTGCCAGCTCACTCTCGACAGTTGGAAACACCATATATTTT | CASSLSTVGNTIYF | . | . | TRBJ1-3 | TRBV18
TGTGCCAGCAGCAACAGTTTGACTAGCCCTAGCACAGATACGCAGTATTTT | CASSNSLTSPSTDTQYF | . | . | TRBJ2-3 | TRBV21-1
TGTGCCAGCAGCGCACGAAGCCGGGGATCCATAAATCAGCCCCAGCATTTT | CASSARSRGSINQPQHF | . | . | TRBJ1-5 | TRBV2
TGTGCCACCAAGTCTGGGGGGAGGGGAGAGCAGTTCTTC | CATKSGGRGEQFF | . | TRBD2 | TRBJ2-1 | TRBV24-1
TGTGCCAGCTCCCCGGGAGCGAACACTGAAGCTTTCTTT | CASSPGANTEAFF | . | . | TRBJ1-1 | TRBV18
TGTGCCGAGGACAGAGAATCAAACTATGGCTACACCTTC | CAEDRESNYGYTF | . | . | TRBJ1-2 | TRBV3-1/TRBV3-2
TGTGCCAGCAGCTTACAGGGGGCGACTGAAAAACTGTTTTTT | CASSLQGATEKLFF | . | TRBD1 | TRBJ1-4 | TRBV7-9
TGTGCCAGCAGCCATGCCCCTCGGTCGCACACTGAAGCTTTCTTT | CASSHAPRSHTEAFF | . | . | TRBJ1-1 | TRBV3-1/TRBV3-2
TGTGCCAGCAGCCGCGGACAGGGGTTTTACTATGGCTACACCTTC | CASSRGQGFYYGYTF | . | TRBD1 | TRBJ1-2 | TRBV14
TGTGCCAGCAGGAAGGGACGGGGGAACTATGGCTACACCTTC | CASRKGRGNYGYTF | . | . | TRBJ1-2 | TRBV6-5
TGCGCCAGCAGCTTGTCTCGGAGATCTGGGGCCAACGTCCTGACTTTC | CASSLSRRSGANVLTF | . | . | TRBJ2-6 | TRBV5-1
TGTGCCAGCAGCGTAGGACAGGGGGCAAATGGCTACACCTTC | CASSVGQGANGYTF | . | TRBD1 | TRBJ1-2 | TRBV9
TGTGCCACCAGTGATTTGGCACAGACAGATACGCAGTATTTT | CATSDLAQTDTQYF | . | . | TRBJ2-3 | TRBV24-1
TGTGCCAGTAGTATAGGTCAGGTATGGCAGCCCCAGCATTTT | CASSIGQVWQPQHF | . | . | TRBJ1-5 | TRBV19
TGTGCCAGCTCAACCGGGACAGGGGCTCTTGTTCAGTTCTTC | CASSTGTGALVQFF | . | TRBD1 | TRBJ2-1 | TRBV18
TGTGCCAGTAGCCGGGACAGAAACTATGGCTACACCTTC | CASSRDRNYGYTF | few | TRBD1 | TRBJ1-2 | TRBV19
TGCGCCAGCAGCTTGCTACGGGGAACTAATGAAAAACTGTTTTTT | CASSLLRGTNEKLFF | . | . | TRBJ1-4 | TRBV5-1
TGTGCCTCCTCTACGGGGGGCAATCAGCCCCAGCATTTT | CASSTGGNQPQHF | . | . | TRBJ1-5 | TRBV10-3
TGCGCCAGCAGCTCTACAGGGTCTGGAAACACCATATATTTT | CASSSTGSGNTIYF | . | . | TRBJ1-3 | TRBV5-1
TGTGCCAGCAGCTTAGCTGGGAGGGGCGGGGGCTACACCTTC | CASSLAGRGGGYTF | . | . | TRBJ1-2 | TRBV7-2
TGTGCCAGCAGTGAGAGGTTCGGTGGAAATGAGCAGTTCTTC | CASSERFGGNEQFF | . | . | TRBJ2-1 | TRBV6-1
TGTGCCAGCAGCGCGGACAGGGTAATGAACACTGAAGCTTTCTTT | CASSADRVMNTEAFF | . | TRBD1 | TRBJ1-1 | TRBV5-8
TGTGCCAGCAGCAAAGGAGGGCTACCTGGGGATACGCAGTATTTT | CASSKGGLPGDTQYF | . | . | TRBJ2-3 | TRBV9
TGTGCCAGCAGCTCCCGACTAGCGGGGAACCGCAATGAGCAGTTCTTC | CASSSRLAGNRNEQFF | . | . | TRBJ2-1 | TRBV21-1
TGTGCCACCAGCAGAGACGGAGACTATGGCTACACCTTC | CATSRDGDYGYTF | few | . | TRBJ1-2 | TRBV15
TGTGCCAGCAGTGAATTTTTAGGGGTGGATCAGTACTTC | CASSEFLGVDQYF | . | . | TRBJ2-4 | TRBV2
TGTGCCAGCAGTCTCTTGGAGGGGACCACTGAAGCTTTCTTT | CASSLLEGTTEAFF | . | . | TRBJ1-1 | TRBV6-5
TGTGCAAGTCGCTTAGTGGGGGACAGGTATCCCCGGGGAAGTAATTCACCCCTCCACTTT | CASRLVGDRYPRGSNSPLHF | once | . | TRBJ1-6 | TRBV12-2
TGTGCCACCAGCAGCCCCTCTAGGGGGGGTGGGGCCAACGTCCTGACTTTC | CATSSPSRGGGANVLTF | few | . | TRBJ2-6 | TRBV15
TGTGCCAGCAGTGACTCCCCTAGCGGGGGGGCGGATGAGCAGTTCTTC | CASSDSPSGGADEQFF | . | TRBD2 | TRBJ2-1 | TRBV6-4
TGTGCCAGCAGTGAGGGTTCTCTCAGGGGCTACACCTTC | CASSEGSLRGYTF | . | . | TRBJ1-2 | TRBV2
TGTGCCAGCAGACTCGACAGGGCGGATGGCTACACCTTC | CASRLDRADGYTF | . | TRBD1 | TRBJ1-2 | TRBV6-5
TGTGCCAGCAGTGAAGCCCCTGGACGGTACAGGGATGAAGCTTTCTTT | CASSEAPGRYRDEAFF | . | . | TRBJ1-1 | TRBV2
TGTGCCATCAGTGAGGGGAGCTCTAACTATGGCTACACCTTC | CAISEGSSNYGYTF | . | . | TRBJ1-2 | TRBV10-3
TGTGCCAGCAGCCACGGGACAGCCCCTAAGAAGTATTTT | CASSHGTAPKKYF | . | TRBD1 | TRBJ2-3 | TRBV14
TGTGCCAGCAGTAACCTACAGGGGCGCGGGGGCTACACCTTC | CASSNLQGRGGYTF | . | TRBD1 | TRBJ1-2 | TRBV6-5
TGTGCCTGCGGAGGGGGACAGGGAGGTGGCTACACCTTC | CACGGGQGGGYTF | . | TRBD1 | TRBJ1-2 | TRBV30
TGCGCCAGCAGCTTGGCCGGGACAGGGGGAAATCAGCCCCAGCATTTT | CASSLAGTGGNQPQHF | . | TRBD1 | TRBJ1-5 | TRBV5-1
TGTGCCAGCAGTCGACAGAGCTCTGGAAACACCATATATTTT | CASSRQSSGNTIYF | . | . | TRBJ1-3 | TRBV6-5
TGTGCCAGCAGCACCGGACAGGGGAGCTCTGGGGCCAACGTCCTGACTTTC | CASSTGQGSSGANVLTF | . | TRBD1 | TRBJ2-6 | TRBV11-3
TGTGCCAGTAGTCCCACGGGCACAGATACGCAGTATTTT | CASSPTGTDTQYF | . | . | TRBJ2-3 | TRBV19
TGTGCCAGCAGTTCTCGACTAGGTAGCTCCTACAATGAGCAGTTCTTC | CASSSRLGSSYNEQFF | . | . | TRBJ2-1 | TRBV6-6
TGTGCCAGCAGCTTAACGAATGGCAGGGCAAATGAGCAGTTCTTC | CASSLTNGRANEQFF | . | . | TRBJ2-1 | TRBV7-3
TGTGCCACGACTAGCGGGGGTCTGTTGACCGGGGAGCTGTTTTTT | CATTSGGLLTGELFF | . | TRBD2 | TRBJ2-2 | TRBV19